Below, 28 T cell receptor beta chains from the same sample are listed, as sequenced in a study of T-cell reconstitution after alpha-beta-depleted transplantation in children. TCRbeta library construction was performed incorporating unique molecular identifiers. TCRdb recomputed calls from the PCR reads with MiXCR, one row per CDR3 protein. The table records 280,000 or so distinct CDR3 sequences, around a tenth of them present only once. This sample comprised peripheral blood, obtained 180 days after TCRalphabeta/CD19-depleted stem cell transplant. The receptors come from a male patient between 2 and 15 years old who had a stem cell transplant for chronic granulomatous disease, so the T cells may come from the graft donor.

The table lists this clonotype with many counts. The V and J genes are TRBV5-6 and TRBJ2-3; TRBD2 is a possible D gene (5 bases). The CDR3 has 14 amino acids. Germline V gene lookup returns CDR1 SGHDT and CDR2 YYEEEE. The ends were cut back, 0 bases at V and 4 bases at J, with 9 bases in the middle. CDR3 residues: CASSLGSVPDTQYF. Written as DNA, the CDR3 is TGTGCCAGCAGCTTGGGTAGCGTCCCAGATACGCAGTATTTT.

This clonotype was recorded many times. The genes are TRBV12-3 or TRBV12-4 and TRBJ2-5; the match to TRBD2 covers 16 bases. Trimming at V came to 1 base and at J to 4 bases, leaving 9 bases not matched to a gene. The CDR3 totals 19 residues. The CDR3 spells CASSLGYGTSGRATETQYF. In nucleotides, the CDR3 is TGTGCCAGCAGTTTAGGATACGGGACTAGCGGGAGGGCGACAGAGACCCAGTACTTC.

This clonotype was seen many times. This chain connects TRBV29-1 to TRBJ2-4, with 8 bases aligning to TRBD1. Germline CDR1 is SQVTM and CDR2 is ANQGSEA. Trimming took 6 bases from V and 6 from J; bases not matched to a gene: 13. This CDR3 is built from 15 residues. The CDR3 region is CSVRTGLFTGNIQYF. CDR3 DNA sequence: TGCAGCGTGAGGACAGGGCTGTTTACTGGAAACATTCAGTACTTC.

The V and J genes are TRBV6-1 and TRBJ1-6; D may be TRBD1 (5 bases). The length of the CDR3 is 15 residues. Trimming took 1 base from V and 4 from J, leaving 8 bases between them. The V gene's germline CDR1 is MNHNS and CDR2 SASEGT. The CDR3, as DNA: TGTGCCAGCAGTGAAGGACAGATATATAATTCACCCCTCCACTTT. As protein: CASSEGQIYNSPLHF.

On this clonotype itself: Just one base apart from a much larger clone, this may be a read error. The gene calls are TRBV9 and TRBJ2-7; TRBD1 matches at 8 bases. Looked up from germline, CDR1 is SGDLS and CDR2 is YYNGEE. The CDR3 extends over 13 amino acids. With 3 bases clipped from V and 13 bases from J, the junction kept 12 bases outside the gene matches. CDR3 residues: CASSATGTGFVYF. CDR3 coding DNA: TGTGCCAGCAGCGCCACCGGGACAGGTTTTGTTTACTTC.

This clonotype occurred many times. V and J are TRBV5-1 and TRBJ2-7, with 8 bases fitting TRBD2. CDR1 SGHRS and CDR2 YFSETQ come from the germline V gene. V lost 0 bases and J lost 3; bases outside the gene matches: 8. The CDR3 is made up of 16 amino acids. CDR3 protein: CASSLVSGRASYEQYF. The CDR3 DNA reads TGCGCCAGCAGCTTGGTTTCCGGGAGGGCCAGCTACGAGCAGTACTTC.

This clonotype was seen repeatedly, ten times or more. The chain joins TRBV7-8 to TRBJ2-7; 7 bases fit TRBD1. The germline CDR1 and CDR2 sequences are SGHVS and FQNEAQ. V lost 5 bases to trimming and J lost 3 bases; unmatched junction nucleotides: 1. CDR3 length equals 12 residues. The CDR3: CASSDRVYEQYF. The CDR3 nucleotides are TGTGCCAGCAGCGACAGGGTCTACGAGCAGTACTTC.

This clonotype showed up many times. The chain combines TRBV20-1 with TRBJ2-1; no reliable D call. Deletions cut 4 bases from V and 7 bases from J, with 17 bases between. The CDR3 loop spans 14 amino acids. CDR1 and CDR2 (germline): DFQATT, SNEGSKA (reference sequence). The chain's CDR3 is CSATDPKGWNEQFF. In DNA, the CDR3 is TGCAGTGCTACGGACCCGAAGGGATGGAATGAGCAGTTCTTC.

This clonotype was counted at least ten times. This rearrangement joins TRBV7-6 to TRBJ2-5; 9 bases line up with TRBD1. There are 15 residues in the CDR3. Germline CDR1 SGHVS, CDR2 FNYEAQ. Trimming at V came to 5 bases and at J to 0 bases, leaving 4 bases not matched to a gene. The CDR3 here is CASSPTGGNQETQYF. The CDR3 region has the DNA TGTGCCAGCAGCCCGACAGGGGGGAACCAAGAGACCCAGTACTTC.

The genes are TRBV10-1 and TRBJ2-3; the D is unclear. This CDR3 is 12 amino acids long. Germline-derived CDR1 and CDR2 are WNHNN and SYGVQD (reference sequence). With 5 bases removed from V and 4 bases from J, the gap between germline ends came to 7 bases. In DNA, the CDR3 is TGCGCCAGCAGTATAAGCCCAGATACGCAGTATTTT. Its translation: CASSISPDTQYF.

This clonotype was recorded at least ten times. The rearrangement joins TRBV6-5 to TRBJ2-3, with a tentative D call TRBD1 (6 bases). Germline CDR1 MNHEY, CDR2 SVGAGI. The ends were cut back, 3 bases at V and 0 bases at J, with 10 bases in the middle. The CDR3 length is 15 residues. DNA for the CDR3: TGTGCCAGCAGTTATATGCAGGGGAGCACAGATACGCAGTATTTT. Translated, it gives CASSYMQGSTDTQYF.

In its sample, this clonotype was seen many times. The genes are TRBV5-1 and TRBJ1-4; unclear D gene. The CDR3 runs 16 residues. Germline CDR1 and CDR2: SGHRS and YFSETQ. Trimming removed 0 bases at V and 10 bases at J, with 19 bases between. The DNA of the CDR3 is TGCGCCAGCAGCTTGGCCGGGGTAGGGCTTTCCGGAAAACTGTTTTTT. Translated: CASSLAGVGLSGKLFF.

This clonotype was seen many times. The chain joins TRBV7-2 to TRBJ2-7, with D possibly matching TRBD1 (5 bases). The V end lost 5 bases, the J end lost 2 bases, and 7 bases lay between the germline ends. The CDR3 has 12 amino acids. From germline, CDR1 is SGHTA and CDR2 FQGNSA. The CDR3 DNA reads as TGTGCCAGCAGCCGACAGCCCTACGAGCAGTACTTC. This codes for CASSRQPYEQYF.

This clonotype was seen repeatedly, ten times or more. The V and J genes are TRBV7-2 and TRBJ2-7; no definite D call. The V gene's germline CDR1 is SGHTA and CDR2 FQGNSA. This CDR3 is 13 amino acids long. V lost 5 bases, J lost 4 bases, and 12 bases lay in between. CDR3 bases: TGTGCCAGCAGCCCTAGGGCAAGGTACGAGCAGTACTTC. It specifies CASSPRARYEQYF.

This clonotype was seen repeatedly, ten times or more. The CDR3 sequence is CASSRPSGHRPNYEQYF. CDR3 in DNA: TGTGCCAGCAGTCGTCCCTCGGGACACCGACCTAATTACGAGCAGTACTTC. The rearrangement links TRBV6-2 or TRBV6-3 to TRBJ2-7; a possible D gene is TRBD1 (6 bases). Trimming pared 5 bases from V and 4 bases from J, leaving 24 bases between. CDR3 length: 17 amino acids. Looked up from germline, CDR1 is MNHEY and CDR2 is SVGEGT.

There are many counts of this clonotype. V usage is TRBV4-3 and J usage is TRBJ1-6, with D perhaps matching TRBD1 (5 bases). Trimming removed 0 bases at V and 10 bases at J, with 13 bases between. Germline V CDR1 and CDR2: LGHNA, YSLEER. The CDR3 covers 15 residues. The CDR3 DNA reads as TGCGCCAGCAGCCAAGATGGATCCTGGGGCTCACCCCTCCACTTT. Its translation is CASSQDGSWGSPLHF.

Only a few counts were recorded for this clonotype. The chain employs TRBV2 and TRBJ2-1; possibly TRBD1 for D (6 bases). This CDR3 spans 11 amino acids. With 7 bases removed from V and 11 bases from J, the gap between germline ends came to 12 bases. Germline V lookup: CDR1 SNHLY, CDR2 FYNNEI. The CDR3 protein is CASMGARQQFF. The CDR3 nucleotides read TGTGCCAGCATGGGGGCCCGTCAGCAGTTCTTC.

This clonotype was detected ten times or more. V and J are TRBV12-3 or TRBV12-4 and TRBJ2-1, with 10 bases matching TRBD1. This CDR3 has 17 amino acids. The J segment lost 0 bases and the V segment lost 3 bases, leaving 5 bases of the junction unmatched. CDR3 DNA: TGTGCCAGCAGTTTTTGGACAGGGGGAGGCTCCTACAATGAGCAGTTCTTC. This codes for CASSFWTGGGSYNEQFF.

This clonotype was observed many times. This chain connects TRBV7-2 to TRBJ2-2; a possible D gene is TRBD1 (6 bases). V was shortened by 1 base and J by 5 bases, with 8 bases between the two germline ends. The CDR3 is 14 amino acids. CDR1 SGHTA and CDR2 FQGNSA come from the germline V gene. CDR3 sequence (DNA): TGTGCCAGCAGCTTAGACAGGGTTACCGGGGAGCTGTTTTTT. It is translated as CASSLDRVTGELFF. Full variable domain (rest looked up from reference TRBV7-2 and TRBJ2-2): GAGVSQSPSNKVTEKGKDVELRCDPISGHTALYWYRQSLGQGLEFLIYFQGNSAPDKSGLPSDRFSAERTGGSVSTLTIQRTQQEDSAVYLCASSLDRVTGELFFGEGSRLTVL.

This clonotype has a count of ten or more. The CDR3 spells CSVVPGLASREQFF. CDR3 DNA: TGCAGCGTTGTTCCGGGACTAGCGTCACGGGAGCAGTTCTTC. The rearrangement joins TRBV29-1 to TRBJ2-1, with 10 bases lining up with TRBD2. After removal of 4 bases from V and 10 bases from J, the junction contained 10 bases not matched to a gene. In germline, CDR1 is SQVTM, CDR2 ANQGSEA. CDR3 length: 14 residues.

This clonotype has at least ten counts. Relative to the germline gene, one junction end is altered; a read error may explain this. The J gene is TRBJ2-7, the V gene TRBV7-2; 7 positions match TRBD2. Germline V gene sequence: CDR1 SGHTA, CDR2 FQGNSA. The CDR3 totals 13 residues. In DNA form, the CDR3 reads TGTGCCAGCAGTTTAGGACTAGCCTACGAGCAGTACTTC. This codes for CASSLGLAYEQYF.

This clonotype was counted ten times or more. The chain has TRBV28 and TRBJ2-7; D may be TRBD1 (6 bases). The V end was cut by 5 bases, the J end by 6 bases, with 17 bases between. The CDR3 consists of 14 residues. In germline, CDR1 is MDHEN, CDR2 SYDVKM. CDR3 DNA sequence: TGTGCCAGCAGTGGAGCATCAACAGGGTTCGAGCAGTACTTC. Residues: CASSGASTGFEQYF.

This clonotype was counted at least ten times. This sequence joins TRBV2 and TRBJ2-5, with a tentative D call TRBD2 (5 bases). V gave up 6 bases and J gave up 3 bases, with 14 bases separating them. The CDR3 extends over 14 amino acids. Germline V CDR1 and CDR2: SNHLY, FYNNEI. The CDR3 reads CASRAHEGEETQYF. CDR3 sequence (DNA): TGTGCCAGCAGGGCCCACGAGGGTGAAGAGACCCAGTACTTC.

This clonotype appeared a few times. The chain recombines TRBV25-1 with TRBJ2-2; D is tentatively TRBD1 or TRBD2 (5 bases each). In germline, CDR1 is MGHDK, CDR2 SYGVNS. Trimming left V 8 bases short and J 3 bases short, with 16 bases between. This CDR3 is 15 amino acids long. The CDR3 spells CASAGAAQYTGELFF. The CDR3, as DNA: TGTGCCAGCGCCGGGGCGGCTCAGTACACCGGGGAGCTGTTTTTT.

This clonotype was observed at least ten times. This sequence joins TRBV5-1 and TRBJ2-7, with D tentatively TRBD2 (5 bases). This CDR3 is built from 14 residues. Trimming left V 0 bases short and J 2 bases short, with 9 bases between. Germline CDR1 SGHRS, CDR2 YFSETQ. DNA for the CDR3: TGCGCCAGCAGCTTGGCCCCCGGGACCTACGAGCAGTACTTC. Translation gives CASSLAPGTYEQYF. Using reference TRBV5-1 and TRBJ2-7 for the parts outside the CDR3, the full variable domain is KAGVTQTPRYLIKTRGQQVTLSCSPISGHRSVSWYQQTPGQGLQFLFEYFSETQRNKGNFPGRFSGRQFSNSRSEMNVSTLELGDSALYLCASSLAPGTYEQYFGPGTRLTVT.

This clonotype was picked up many times. This chain connects TRBV6-5 to TRBJ2-5; no reliable D call. The germline CDR1 and CDR2 sequences are MNHEY and SVGAGI. The germline V and J ends were trimmed by 1 base and 2 bases, with 8 bases remaining between them. The CDR3 runs to 14 residues. CDR3: CASSYWGYQETQYF. The CDR3 DNA reads as TGTGCCAGCAGTTACTGGGGATATCAAGAGACCCAGTACTTC.

This clonotype was seen more than once but under ten times. CDR3: CSARDSGVAGTGELFF. CDR3 nucleotides: TGCAGTGCTAGAGATTCAGGGGTAGCGGGAACCGGGGAGCTGTTTTTT. The V gene is TRBV20-1, the J gene TRBJ2-2; TRBD2 agrees at 8 bases. Germline-derived CDR1 and CDR2 are DFQATT and SNEGSKA (reference sequence). J lost 5 bases, V lost 0 bases, and 8 bases had no gene match. This CDR3 region has 16 residues.

At least ten counts were recorded for this clonotype. The chain recombines TRBV13 with TRBJ2-3; unclear D gene. V lost 3 bases and J 2 bases, leaving 9 bases between the germline ends. In germline, CDR1 is PRHDT, CDR2 FYEKMQ (reference sequence). This CDR3 contains 14 residues. DNA for the CDR3: TGTGCCAGCAGCTTTCGGACGACCACAGATACGCAGTATTTT. Translation gives CASSFRTTTDTQYF. The entire variable domain, with the rest obtained from reference TRBV13 and TRBJ2-3, is as follows: AAGVIQSPRHLIKEKRETATLKCYPIPRHDTVYWYQQGPGQDPQFLISFYEKMQSDKGSIPDRFSAQQFSDYHSELNMSSLELGDSALYFCASSFRTTTDTQYFGPGTRLTVL.